The clone carrying this TCR beta chain was observed a few times. Each CDR3 protein gets one entry after TCRdb re-called the RT-PCR reads with MiXCR. The repertoire holds more than 600,000 distinct CDR3 sequences, with around 14% as singletons. The J segment lost 3 bases and the V segment lost 6 bases, leaving 4 bases of the junction unmatched. The CDR3 extends over 15 amino acids. The chain uses TRBV12-3 or TRBV12-4 and TRBJ2-2, with 10 bases lining up with TRBD1. The source of this sequence is a female donor in good health, serving as a healthy control. Material for sequencing was memory CD4+ T cells from blood. DNA for the CDR3: TGTGCCAGCAGAACCGGGACAGGGGACACCGGGGAGCTGTTTTTT. Amino acids: CASRTGTGDTGELFF.